This TCR beta chain is from a study of cytomegalovirus exposure and HLA in healthy donors. Study findings and constraints: A later analysis associated under 20,000 TCR beta sequences with HLA alleles at a 0.05 false discovery rate.

Nominally healthy donors provided the samples, though records likely missed some immune exposures. Of note for this clone: Its cognate antigen is unknown.

Primers: 60 Vbeta forward and 13 Jbeta reverse. Data came from immunoSEQ multiplex PCR; TCRdb stores just in-frame clones and leaves some out. This sample has roughly 290,000 clones, with around 90% found just once. This receptor was obtained from a woman aged 18-29 years in good health and CMV-seronegative. Material for sequencing was PBMCs.

This CDR3 reads CASSLEGQGGYEQYF. For the CDR3, the DNA is TGCGCCAGCAGCCTGGAGGGACAGGGGGGTTACGAGCAGTACTTC. The V call is TRBV5-1, the J call TRBJ2-7; 11 bases line up with TRBD1. The germline V gene encodes CDR1 SGHRS and CDR2 YFSETQ. This CDR3 has 15 residues. J gave up 4 bases and V 4 bases, and 7 bases lay outside the gene matches.